This record looks at one T cell receptor beta chain sequence and its context. Antigen: not known. The assay was immunoSEQ multiplex PCR, and TCRdb's table has in-frame clones only and misses some. The data show approximately 11,000 clones, around 84% seen once. This sample is part of a study of PD-1 blockade in classical Hodgkin lymphoma. Notes on the study in general: Baseline diversity was lower in partial responders and progressors than complete responders. Baseline TCR diversity was reportedly lower in newly diagnosed patients than in healthy donors. It was reported as lower still in relapsed/refractory patients. Exclusion applied to patients who initiated nivolumab less than 1 year following ASCT.

As for time point: cycle 4 day 1 (C4D1), after 5 to 7 weeks of nivolumab. Every patient relapsed after autologous stem cell transplantation, and brentuximab vedotin exposure varied. Investigators obtained CD8+ T cells from thawed PBMCs by magnetic negative selection. CDR1 SGHDN and CDR2 FVKESK come from the germline V gene. This CDR3 is 15 amino acids long. V was shortened by 4 bases and J by 4 bases, with 14 bases between the two germline ends. The V and J genes are TRBV14 and TRBJ2-1; no definite D call. The TCR sequence derives from a human donor with classical Hodgkin lymphoma. The donor label of this sample is uncertain. The sample consisted of CD8+ T cells from blood, taken before the fourth cycle of nivolumab. This CDR3 is CASSPVQSVYNEQFF. The CDR3 region has the DNA TGTGCCAGCAGCCCTGTCCAGAGCGTTTACAATGAGCAGTTCTTC.